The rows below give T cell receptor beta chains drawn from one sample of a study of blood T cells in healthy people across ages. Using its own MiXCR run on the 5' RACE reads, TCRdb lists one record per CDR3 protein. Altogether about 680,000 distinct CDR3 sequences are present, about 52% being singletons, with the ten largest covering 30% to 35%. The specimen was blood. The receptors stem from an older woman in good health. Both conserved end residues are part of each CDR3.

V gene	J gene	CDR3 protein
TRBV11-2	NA	CASSTDRGETQFF
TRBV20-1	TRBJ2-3	CSARSRVGGDTQYF
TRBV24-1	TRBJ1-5	CATSGHRVNQPQHF
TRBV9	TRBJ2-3	CASSVGPPGQAGTDTQYF
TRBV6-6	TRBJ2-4	CASRELLAKNIQYF
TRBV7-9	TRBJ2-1	CASSQYEQFF
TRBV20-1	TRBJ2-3	CSARITGTSYTQYF
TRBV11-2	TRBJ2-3	CASRGVRGKSTDTQYF
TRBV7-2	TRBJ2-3	CASSLEAGATDTQYF
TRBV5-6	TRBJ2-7	CASSGGGQEHYEQYF
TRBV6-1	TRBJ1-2	CASTVGVANYGYTF
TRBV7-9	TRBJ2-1	CASSWTSGRNSEQFF
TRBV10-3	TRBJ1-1	CAIRRTERNTEAFF